These 13 T cell receptor beta chains originate from one sample sequenced in a study of Graves' ophthalmopathy and Graves' hyperthyroidism. RNA transcripts were the template, and TCR beta CDR3 regions were amplified from them. First-round RT-PCR employed HTBI primers, with a second-round multiplex PCR after it. TCRdb independently ran MiXCR on the multiplex PCR reads; one entry per CDR3 protein. The sample includes about 600,000 distinct CDR3 sequences, 39% of them seen just once. Sequencing was performed on peripheral blood or thyroid tissue (not recorded which). Source of these receptors: an adult man with Graves' hyperthyroidism.

The CDR3 DNA reads TGCAGTGGGGGGGACACCAACTACGAGCAGTACTTC. Translating it yields CSGGDTNYEQYF. The chain employs TRBV20-1 and TRBJ2-7; the D gene could be TRBD1 or TRBD2 (6 bases each). The length of the CDR3 is 12 residues. V was clipped by 7 bases and J by 3 bases, with 13 bases between them. CDR1 and CDR2 (germline): DFQATT, SNEGSKA (reference sequence).

CDR3: CASSPPIGRDGTEAFF. The DNA of the CDR3 is TGTGCCAGCTCACCACCGATAGGGAGGGACGGCACTGAAGCTTTCTTT. V usage is TRBV6-1 and J usage is TRBJ1-1; possible D gene TRBD1, 5 bases. V lost 8 bases to trimming and J lost 4 bases, with 23 bases between them. This CDR3 spans 16 amino acids. CDR1 is MNHNS, CDR2 SASEGT, per germline.

The V call is TRBV19, the J call TRBJ1-2, with 9 positions matching TRBD1. V lost 6 bases and J lost 7; bases outside the gene matches: 12. The CDR3 is made up of 15 amino acids. Germline V gene sequence: CDR1 LNHDA, CDR2 SQIVND (reference sequence). The CDR3: CASRPPDRGAGGYTF. CDR3 in DNA: TGTGCCAGTAGGCCCCCGGACAGGGGCGCAGGTGGCTACACCTTC.

This clonotype was detected ten times or more. This chain links TRBV20-1 with TRBJ2-7; D possibly corresponds to TRBD2 (5 bases). This CDR3 is 15 amino acids long. The V gene's germline CDR1 is DFQATT and CDR2 SNEGSKA (reference sequence). V was shortened by 0 bases and J by 5 bases, with 17 bases between the two germline ends. DNA of the CDR3: TGCAGTGCTAGAGATGAAGAGAGGGAGAGTAACGAGCAGTACTTC. Translating gives CSARDEERESNEQYF.

The CDR3 nucleotides read TGCGCCAGCAGTGTCGCGGGGGTTCGGGGGGGGACTGAAGCTTTCTTT. As protein: CASSVAGVRGGTEAFF. The chain couples TRBV10-2 to TRBJ1-1; possible D gene TRBD1, 5 bases. Trimming took off 4 bases at V and 5 bases at J, with 20 bases between the two ends. The CDR3 loop spans 16 amino acids. Germline CDR1 reads WSHSY; CDR2 reads SAAADI.

This clonotype was found many times. The V call is TRBV9, the J call TRBJ1-1, with D uncertain. V lost 0 bases and J 0 bases, leaving 6 bases between the germline ends. This CDR3 has 14 residues. The germline CDR1 and CDR2 sequences are SGDLS and YYNGEE. DNA of the CDR3: TGTGCCAGCAGCGTAGGATCTGTGAACACTGAAGCTTTCTTT. This sequence encodes CASSVGSVNTEAFF.

The chain links TRBV6-5 to TRBJ2-2, with D perhaps matching TRBD1 or TRBD2 (5 bases each). Germline V gene data show CDR1 as MNHEY and CDR2 as SVGAGI. The CDR3 runs to 14 residues. Trimming removed 7 bases at V and 4 bases at J, with 13 bases between. The CDR3 DNA is TGTGCCAGCAACTCCGGGACGACCACCGGGGAGCTGTTTTTT. Its protein product is CASNSGTTTGELFF.

The sample holds a few counts of this clonotype. The chain combines TRBV5-1 with TRBJ1-1, with D possibly TRBD1 on 6 matching bases. The length of the CDR3 is 16 residues. The V end lost 2 bases, the J end lost 7 bases, and 21 bases lay between the germline ends. Germline V CDR1 and CDR2: SGHRS, YFSETQ. The CDR3 DNA reads as TGCGCCAGCAGCTTCAATACTCGGACAGTTGGGAATGAAGCTTTCTTT. This codes for CASSFNTRTVGNEAFF.

About this clonotype: The junction departs from the called germline gene at one end, perhaps through a read error. The chain couples TRBV5-6 to TRBJ1-4, with D possibly TRBD1 on 6 matching bases. The CDR3 covers 15 residues. Germline CDR1 reads SGHDT; CDR2 reads YYEEEE. CDR3 sequence: CASSYPPFGGETLFF. The DNA of the CDR3 is TGTGCCAGCAGCTACCCACCGTTCGGGGGCGAAACACTGTTTTTT.

This clonotype showed up just once. This chain connects TRBV11-1 to TRBJ2-7; TRBD1 aligns across 7 bases. Judging by the DNA end, TRBJ2-1 fits better; the J call may be wrong. Per the germline V gene, CDR1 is SGHAT and CDR2 is FQDESV (reference sequence). The CDR3 runs 20 residues. The CDR3 nucleotides are TGTGCCAGCAGCACTTACCCCTTAACACGGGACAGACAACTAAGGGATGAGCAGTTCTTC. Its protein product is CASSTYPLTRDRQLRDEQFF.

This clonotype was recorded only once. CDR3 in DNA: TGCAGTGCTAGAGGGGGTAGAAGAACAGGGGAGCTGTTTTTT. It translates to CSARGGRRTGELFF. This chain uses TRBV29-1 with TRBJ2-2; tentative D call: TRBD1 (6 bases). The CDR3 spans 14 residues. Germline CDR1 is SQVTM and CDR2 is ANQGSEA.

This rearrangement joins TRBV10-1 to TRBJ2-7, with TRBD1 matching 7 bases. The germline gives CDR1 WNHNN, CDR2 SYGVQD (reference sequence). The CDR3 has 14 residues. V was pared by 3 bases and J by 3 bases, with 5 bases of the junction left unmatched. The CDR3 DNA is TGCGCCAGCAGTGACCCCGGACAGGACTACGAGCAGTACTTC. Its translation: CASSDPGQDYEQYF.

V and J are TRBV14 and TRBJ2-3, with 12 bases matching TRBD2. This CDR3 is built from 16 residues. The V gene's germline CDR1 is SGHDN and CDR2 FVKESK. V shed 5 bases and J 0 bases; nucleotides not matched to a gene: 3. CDR3 nucleotide sequence: TGTGCCAGCAGCTACGGGACTAGCGGGAGCACAGATACGCAGTATTTT. As protein: CASSYGTSGSTDTQYF.